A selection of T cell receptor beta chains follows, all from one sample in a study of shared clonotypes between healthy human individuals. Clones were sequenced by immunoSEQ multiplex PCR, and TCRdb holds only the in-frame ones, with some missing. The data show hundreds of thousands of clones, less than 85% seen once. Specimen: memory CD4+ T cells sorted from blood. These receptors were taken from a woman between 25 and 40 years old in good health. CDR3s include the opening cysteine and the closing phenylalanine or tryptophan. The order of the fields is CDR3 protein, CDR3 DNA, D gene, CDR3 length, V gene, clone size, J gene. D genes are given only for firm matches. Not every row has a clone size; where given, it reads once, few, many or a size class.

CATSTLKLAAEELFF	TGTGCCACCAGCACCCTTAAACTAGCGGCTGAGGAGCTGTTTTTT	TRBD2	15	TRBV15	-	TRBJ2-2
CAWRQGALTYEQYF	TGTGCCTGGAGACAGGGGGCTTTGACCTACGAGCAGTACTTC	TRBD1	14	TRBV30	-	TRBJ2-7
CASSPRTGSGSPLHF	TGTGCCAGCAGCCCCCGGACAGGGAGCGGCTCACCCCTCCACTTT	TRBD1	15	TRBV11-1	many	TRBJ1-6
CASSGPLGGRQYF	TGTGCCAGCAGTGGACCACTCGGGGGTCGGCAGTACTTC	-	13	TRBV6-1	-	TRBJ2-7
CASSAGTGVSQPQHF	TGTGCCAGCAGTGCGGGGACAGGGGTTAGTCAGCCCCAGCATTTT	TRBD1	15	TRBV7-9	-	TRBJ1-5
CASSQDARGTGELFF	TGTGCCAGCAGCCAAGATGCTAGGGGGACCGGGGAGCTGTTTTTT	-	15	TRBV4-2	-	TRBJ2-2
CASSIGQSGANVLTF	TGTGCCAGTAGTATAGGACAGTCTGGGGCCAACGTCCTGACTTTC	-	15	TRBV19	few	TRBJ2-6
CASSESIVGIEQFF	TGCGCCAGCAGTGAGTCGATCGTAGGGATTGAGCAGTTCTTC	-	14	TRBV10-2	-	TRBJ2-1
CASSAGSRDRRSGNTIYF	TGTGCCAGCAGTGCGGGATCACGGGACAGGCGATCGGGAAACACCATATATTTT	TRBD1	18	TRBV6-1	-	TRBJ1-3
CASSGGRTSSDTQYF	TGCGCCAGCAGTGGCGGGAGGACTTCATCTGATACGCAGTATTTT	TRBD2	15	TRBV5-1	-	TRBJ2-3
CASSLSGRSNEQFF	TGTGCCAGCAGTCTTAGCGGGAGGTCTAATGAGCAGTTCTTC	TRBD2	14	TRBV27	-	TRBJ2-1
CASSTAGEETQYF	TGCGCCAGCAGCACGGCGGGAGAAGAGACCCAGTACTTC	TRBD2	13	TRBV10-1	-	TRBJ2-5
CASSEPLGPQHF	TGCGCCAGCAGTGAACCCCTTGGGCCCCAGCATTTT	-	12	TRBV10-2	few	TRBJ1-5
CASSSGLAGVVFTEQYF	TGCGCCAGCAGCTCGGGACTAGCGGGAGTTGTGTTTACCGAGCAGTACTTC	TRBD2	17	TRBV5-1	few	TRBJ2-7
CASSSYTGQGAPASYEQYF	TGTGCCAGCAGCTCTTACACCGGACAGGGGGCCCCTGCTTCCTACGAGCAGTACTTC	TRBD1	19	TRBV5-4	once	TRBJ2-7
CACRQYQETQYF	TGTGCCTGCCGACAGTACCAAGAGACCCAGTACTTC	-	12	TRBV30	few	TRBJ2-5
CASSQGGTGGGEKLFF	TGTGCCAGCAGCCAAGGAGGAACGGGGGGCGGTGAAAAACTGTTTTTT	-	16	TRBV14	-	TRBJ1-4
CASSHRVTTDTQYF	TGTGCCAGCAGCCACAGGGTAACGACAGATACGCAGTATTTT	-	14	TRBV5-4	once	TRBJ2-3
CSAKKGGMGEKLFF	TGCAGCGCCAAAAAAGGGGGCATGGGTGAAAAACTGTTTTTT	TRBD1	14	TRBV29-1	once	TRBJ1-4
CASSRSGLARTNEQFF	TGCGCCAGCAGCCGATCCGGACTAGCGCGAACCAATGAGCAGTTCTTC	TRBD2	16	TRBV4-1	-	TRBJ2-1
CASSFGTLNYNEQFF	TGTGCCAGCAGCTTTGGGACCCTGAACTACAATGAGCAGTTCTTC	-	15	TRBV5-6	-	TRBJ2-1
CSASPSDTQYF	TGCAGTGCTAGCCCCTCAGATACGCAGTATTTT	-	11	TRBV20-1	-	TRBJ2-3
CAWTKRGLGPDTQYF	TGTGCCTGGACCAAGCGGGGGTTAGGGCCAGATACGCAGTATTTT	TRBD2	15	TRBV30	-	TRBJ2-3
CATSRDPGRDSYNEQFF	TGTGCCACCAGCAGAGATCCCGGGAGAGACTCCTACAATGAGCAGTTCTTC	-	17	TRBV15	-	TRBJ2-1
CASSLGYAGTEGSYEQYF	TGCGCCAGCAGCCTAGGGTATGCCGGGACCGAAGGCTCCTACGAGCAGTACTTC	-	18	TRBV4-1	-	TRBJ2-7
CASSDVPQPQHF	TGTGCCAGCAGTGACGTCCCGCAACCCCAGCATTTT	-	12	TRBV2	-	TRBJ1-5